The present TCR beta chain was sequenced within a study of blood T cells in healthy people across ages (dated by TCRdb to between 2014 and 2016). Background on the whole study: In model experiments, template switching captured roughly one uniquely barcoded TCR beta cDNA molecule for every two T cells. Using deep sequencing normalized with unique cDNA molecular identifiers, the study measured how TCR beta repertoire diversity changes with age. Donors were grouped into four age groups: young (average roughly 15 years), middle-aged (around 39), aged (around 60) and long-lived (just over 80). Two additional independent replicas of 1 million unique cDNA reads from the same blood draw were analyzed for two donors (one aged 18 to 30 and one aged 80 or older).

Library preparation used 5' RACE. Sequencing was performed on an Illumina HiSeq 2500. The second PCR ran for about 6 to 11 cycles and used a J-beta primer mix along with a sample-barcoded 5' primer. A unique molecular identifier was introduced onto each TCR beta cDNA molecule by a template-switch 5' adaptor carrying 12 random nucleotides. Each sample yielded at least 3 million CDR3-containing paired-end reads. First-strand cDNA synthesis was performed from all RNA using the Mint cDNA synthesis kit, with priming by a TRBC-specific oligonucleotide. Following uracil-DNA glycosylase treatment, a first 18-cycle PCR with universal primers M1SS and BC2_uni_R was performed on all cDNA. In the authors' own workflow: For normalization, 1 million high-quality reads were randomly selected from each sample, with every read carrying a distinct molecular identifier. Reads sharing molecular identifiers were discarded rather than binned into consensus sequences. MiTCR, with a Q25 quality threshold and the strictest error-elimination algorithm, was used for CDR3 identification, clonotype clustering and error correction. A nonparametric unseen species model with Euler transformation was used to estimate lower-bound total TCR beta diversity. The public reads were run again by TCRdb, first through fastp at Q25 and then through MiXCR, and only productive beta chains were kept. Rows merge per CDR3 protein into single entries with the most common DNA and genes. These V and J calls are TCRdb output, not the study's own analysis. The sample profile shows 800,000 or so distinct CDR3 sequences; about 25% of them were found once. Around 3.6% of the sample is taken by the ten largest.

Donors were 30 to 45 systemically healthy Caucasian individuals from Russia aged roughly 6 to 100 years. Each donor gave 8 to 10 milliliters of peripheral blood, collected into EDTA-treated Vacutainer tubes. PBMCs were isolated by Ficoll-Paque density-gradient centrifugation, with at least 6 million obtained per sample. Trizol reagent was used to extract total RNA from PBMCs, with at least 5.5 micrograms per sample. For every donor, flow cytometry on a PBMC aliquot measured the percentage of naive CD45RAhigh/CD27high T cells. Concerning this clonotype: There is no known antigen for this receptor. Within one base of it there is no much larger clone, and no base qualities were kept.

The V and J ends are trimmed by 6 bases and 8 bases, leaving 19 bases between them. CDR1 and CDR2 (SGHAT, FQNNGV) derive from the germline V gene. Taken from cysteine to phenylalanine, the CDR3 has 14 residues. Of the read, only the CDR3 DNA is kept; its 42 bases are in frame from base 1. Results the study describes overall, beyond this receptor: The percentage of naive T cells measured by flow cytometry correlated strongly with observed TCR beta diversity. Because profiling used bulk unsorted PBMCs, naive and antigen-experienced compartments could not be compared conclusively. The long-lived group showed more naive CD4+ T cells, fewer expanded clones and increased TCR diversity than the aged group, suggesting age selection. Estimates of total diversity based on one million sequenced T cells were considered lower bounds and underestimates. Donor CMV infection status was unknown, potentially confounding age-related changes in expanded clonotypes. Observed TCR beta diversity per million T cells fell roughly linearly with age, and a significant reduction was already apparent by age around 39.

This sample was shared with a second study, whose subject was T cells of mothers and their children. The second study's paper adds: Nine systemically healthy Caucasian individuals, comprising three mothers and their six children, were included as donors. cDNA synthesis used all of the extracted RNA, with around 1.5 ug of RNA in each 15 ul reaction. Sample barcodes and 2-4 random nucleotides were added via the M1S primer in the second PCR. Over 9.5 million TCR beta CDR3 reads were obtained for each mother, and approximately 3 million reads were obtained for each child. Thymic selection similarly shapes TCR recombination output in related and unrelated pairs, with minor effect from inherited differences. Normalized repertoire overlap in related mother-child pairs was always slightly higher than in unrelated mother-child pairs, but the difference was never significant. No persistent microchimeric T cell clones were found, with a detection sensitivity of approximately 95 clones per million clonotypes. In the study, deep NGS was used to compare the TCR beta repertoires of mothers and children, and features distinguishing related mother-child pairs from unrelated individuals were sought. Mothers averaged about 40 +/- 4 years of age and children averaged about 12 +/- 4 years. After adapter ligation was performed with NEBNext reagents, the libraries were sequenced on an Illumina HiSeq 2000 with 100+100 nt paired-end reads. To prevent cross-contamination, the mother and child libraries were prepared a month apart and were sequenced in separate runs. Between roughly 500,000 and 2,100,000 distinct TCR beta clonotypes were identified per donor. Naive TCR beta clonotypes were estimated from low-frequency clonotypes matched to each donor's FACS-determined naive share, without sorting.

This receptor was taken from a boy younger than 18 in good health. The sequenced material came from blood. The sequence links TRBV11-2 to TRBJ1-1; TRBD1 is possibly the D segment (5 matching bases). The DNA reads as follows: TGTGCCAGCAGTCGAGATGGGGGTTTACTGGAAGCTTTCTTT. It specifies CASSRDGGLLEAFF. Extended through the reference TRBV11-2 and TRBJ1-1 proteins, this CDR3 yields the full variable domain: EAGVAQSPRYKIIEKRQSVAFWCNPISGHATLYWYQQILGQGPKLLIQFQNNGVVDDSQLPKDRFSAERLKGVDSTLKIQPAKLEDSAVYLCASSRDGGLLEAFFGQGTRLTVV.